This TCR beta chain appears in the sequencing data of a study of T cell repertoires in cytomegalovirus infection. Study-level background: In the study, CMV epitopes included recently identified HLA-C-restricted and well-studied HLA-B-restricted ones. CMV infection together with matching HLA type was indicated by public TCR beta signatures. Study outcomes and limitations: Within the response measured ex vivo, HLA-C-restricted CMV-specific TCR beta clonotypes were dominant. Frequencies of public TCR beta families were cumulated, and this identified carriers of CMV plus the relevant HLA.

MiXCR, run by TCRdb on the reads, gives a single entry per CDR3 protein. Of about 20,000 distinct CDR3 sequences in the sample, about 39% are singletons; the top ten hold 90% to 95%. About this clonotype itself: Its target is not known. A single base separates this from a much larger clone, so it may be a read error.

This TCR was sampled from a human donor in good health (CMV status not recorded). Some clones in this sample may be carry-over from other donors' samples. The specimen was CD8+ T cells from cultured PBMCs, collected from culture after CMV antigen stimulation.

CDR3 coding DNA: TGTGCCAGCAGCTTAACGACGAAGGACACTGACGCTTTCTTT. Protein sequence: CASSLTTKDTDAFF. The V and J genes are TRBV7-2 and TRBJ1-1; D is possibly TRBD1 (5 bases). CDR1 and CDR2 (germline): SGHTA, FQGNSA. The CDR3 totals 14 residues.